The 14 T cell receptor beta chains in this list originate from one sample, sequenced in a study of T-cell reconstitution after alpha-beta-depleted transplantation in children. Researchers prepared the TCRbeta library using unique molecular identifiers, the study reports. TCRdb re-called the PCR reads with MiXCR, one entry per CDR3 protein. This sample has about 400,000 distinct CDR3 sequences, with roughly 21% found just once. Sequenced here: PBMCs from the stem cell graft donor, sampled from the stem cell graft. These receptors originate from a human donor who donated a stem cell graft to a child with acute myeloid leukemia.

This clonotype was counted many times. The chain uses TRBV15 and TRBJ2-3; a possible D gene is TRBD1 (7 bases). From germline, CDR1 is LNHNV and CDR2 YYDKDF (reference sequence). The CDR3 is 16 amino acids. V lost 4 bases to trimming and J lost 2 bases, with 16 bases between them. CDR3 in amino acids: CATSKGGTEDTDTQYF. CDR3 in DNA: TGTGCCACCAGCAAAGGAGGGACAGAGGACACAGATACGCAGTATTTT.

The chain couples TRBV5-1 to TRBJ2-1; 7 bases line up with TRBD2. After removal of 0 bases from V and 1 base from J, the junction contained 4 bases not matched to a gene. This CDR3 comprises 16 residues. The germline V gene has CDR1 SGHRS and CDR2 YFSETQ. CDR3 in amino acids: CASSLAGGISYNEQFF. The CDR3 nucleotides read TGCGCCAGCAGCTTGGCCGGGGGGATTTCCTACAATGAGCAGTTCTTC. The complete variable domain, with remaining parts taken from reference TRBV5-1 and TRBJ2-1, reads KAGVTQTPRYLIKTRGQQVTLSCSPISGHRSVSWYQQTPGQGLQFLFEYFSETQRNKGNFPGRFSGRQFSNSRSEMNVSTLELGDSALYLCASSLAGGISYNEQFFGPGTRLTVL.

This chain links TRBV3-1 with TRBJ2-7; 9 nucleotides agree with TRBD2. V lost 2 bases and J lost 0; bases outside the gene matches: 11. CDR3 length: 18 amino acids. Germline CDR1 reads LGHDT; CDR2 reads YNNKEL (reference sequence). CDR3 sequence reads: CASSQKIVAGVSSYEQYF. CDR3 nucleotides: TGTGCCAGCAGCCAAAAGATAGTAGCGGGAGTGAGCTCCTACGAGCAGTACTTC.

The chain combines TRBV20-1 with TRBJ1-4; TRBD1 matches 7 bases. Germline trimming cut 1 base from V and 8 bases from J; bases unmatched to any gene: 13. The CDR3 is 16 amino acids. Germline values: CDR1 DFQATT, CDR2 SNEGSKA (reference sequence). This chain's CDR3 is CSARASTGTVEEKLFF. CDR3 coding DNA: TGCAGTGCTAGAGCGTCTACCGGGACAGTGGAGGAAAAACTGTTTTTT.

This clonotype was seen repeatedly, ten times or more. This chain links TRBV12-3 or TRBV12-4 with TRBJ2-7, with 7 bases that match TRBD1. V lost 9 bases to trimming and J lost 1 base; unmatched junction nucleotides: 3. The CDR3 is 12 amino acids. CDR3 sequence (DNA): TGTGCCAGTAGCAGGGGGTCCTACGAGCAGTACTTC. Translating gives CASSRGSYEQYF.

J is TRBJ2-7 and V is TRBV7-9; D call uncertain. The CDR3 totals 13 residues. V was clipped by 5 bases and J by 0 bases, with 8 bases between them. The germline V gene encodes CDR1 SEHNR and CDR2 FQNEAQ (reference sequence). This chain's CDR3 is CASSPKFSYEQYF. DNA for the CDR3: TGTGCCAGCAGCCCCAAGTTCTCCTACGAGCAGTACTTC.

In its sample, this clonotype was seen many times. This chain uses TRBV20-1 with TRBJ2-4, with D unresolved. Trimming pared 0 bases from V and 6 bases from J, leaving 12 bases between. CDR3 length: 14 amino acids. The germline CDR1 and CDR2 sequences are DFQATT and SNEGSKA (reference sequence). CDR3 DNA sequence: TGCAGTGCTAGAGATAGTAAGGGCGCAAACATTCAGTACTTC. Its translation: CSARDSKGANIQYF.

This rearrangement joins TRBV29-1 to TRBJ2-7; 8 nucleotides match TRBD2. This CDR3 region has 13 residues. The V gene end was trimmed by 4 bases and the J gene end by 2 bases; junction bases not matched to a gene: 4. Germline loops: CDR1 SQVTM, CDR2 ANQGSEA. The CDR3 here is CSVGREATYEQYF. DNA for the CDR3: TGCAGCGTTGGGCGGGAGGCCACCTACGAGCAGTACTTC.

This sequence joins TRBV12-3 or TRBV12-4 and TRBJ2-2; the match to TRBD2 covers 9 bases. This CDR3 spans 17 amino acids. V trimming: 3 bases; J trimming: 5 bases; junction bases outside the gene matches: 10. CDR3 sequence: CASSFPVAGGSTGELFF. The CDR3 bases are TGTGCCAGCAGTTTTCCTGTCGCGGGAGGGAGTACCGGGGAGCTGTTTTTT.

The V gene is TRBV11-1, the J gene TRBJ2-6; TRBD1 matches at 8 bases. Looked up from germline, CDR1 is SGHAT and CDR2 is FQDESV (reference sequence). The J segment lost 0 bases and the V segment lost 2 bases, leaving 6 bases of the junction unmatched. The CDR3 consists of 18 residues. In DNA form, the CDR3 reads TGTGCCAGCAGCTTAATCCAGGGGGCCATCTCTGGGGCCAACGTCCTGACTTTC. It specifies CASSLIQGAISGANVLTF.

This clonotype was counted only a few times. CDR3 bases: TGCGCCAGCAGTGACTGGGGCACAGATACGCAGTATTTT. Protein sequence: CASSDWGTDTQYF. The chain has TRBV10-2 and TRBJ2-3; D is ambiguous. There are 13 residues in the CDR3. Germline CDR1 and CDR2: WSHSY and SAAADI. Trimming stripped 3 bases from V and 1 base from J, with 5 bases between.

In DNA form, the CDR3 reads TGCAGTGCAATACACTCGACTAGCGAGATGACAGATACGCAGTATTTT. It encodes CSAIHSTSEMTDTQYF. This chain joins TRBV20-1 and TRBJ2-3; 8 bases agree with TRBD2. From germline, CDR1 is DFQATT and CDR2 SNEGSKA (reference sequence). V lost 6 bases to trimming and J lost 3 bases; unmatched junction nucleotides: 14. The CDR3 spans 16 residues.

The chain has TRBV29-1 and TRBJ2-2; TRBD1 agrees at 7 bases. The CDR3 totals 15 residues. The germline CDR1 and CDR2 sequences are SQVTM and ANQGSEA. V shed 5 bases and J 1 base; nucleotides not matched to a gene: 7. The CDR3 spells CSVRQQGKNTGELFF. Here the CDR3 DNA reads TGCAGCGTTAGACAACAGGGGAAGAACACCGGGGAGCTGTTTTTT.

This chain joins TRBV5-1 and TRBJ2-7; 9 bases align to TRBD1. With V trimmed by 0 bases and J by 5 bases, 3 bases remained unmatched. The CDR3 consists of 14 residues. Germline CDR1 SGHRS, CDR2 YFSETQ. CDR3 in amino acids: CASSLGGDRDEQYF. The CDR3, as DNA: TGCGCCAGCAGCTTGGGCGGGGACAGGGACGAGCAGTACTTC. Based on the CDR3 plus reference TRBV5-1 and TRBJ2-7, the full variable domain is KAGVTQTPRYLIKTRGQQVTLSCSPISGHRSVSWYQQTPGQGLQFLFEYFSETQRNKGNFPGRFSGRQFSNSRSEMNVSTLELGDSALYLCASSLGGDRDEQYFGPGTRLTVT.